This T cell receptor (beta chain) was observed in a study of CXCR4 blockade with PD-1 therapy in pancreatic cancer. Study conclusions and caveats: Convergent selection by common tumor antigens was suggested by nucleotide rearrangement counts. Antigen-specificity overlap of convergent dominant clones remained unconfirmed. Intratumoral clonality (mean approximately 0.13) exceeded healthy blood (less than 0.055) but did not track survival.

On this clone itself: Its antigen is undetermined.

Method: immunoSEQ multiplex PCR; TCRdb's copy keeps in-frame clones and lacks some. The sample lists about 8,100 clones, about 59% occurring once. Germline CDR1 is SGHRS and CDR2 is YFSETQ. J lost 4 bases, V lost 4 bases, and 8 bases had no gene match. The CDR3 covers 16 residues. Specimen: tumor tissue. This TCR came from a human donor with pancreatic ductal adenocarcinoma. This chain uses TRBV5-1 with TRBJ2-2; 9 nucleotides align to TRBD2. CDR3 sequence (DNA): TGCGCCAGCAGCCTGCAACTAGCGGGCCCCACCGGGGAGCTGTTTTTT. It encodes CASSLQLAGPTGELFF.